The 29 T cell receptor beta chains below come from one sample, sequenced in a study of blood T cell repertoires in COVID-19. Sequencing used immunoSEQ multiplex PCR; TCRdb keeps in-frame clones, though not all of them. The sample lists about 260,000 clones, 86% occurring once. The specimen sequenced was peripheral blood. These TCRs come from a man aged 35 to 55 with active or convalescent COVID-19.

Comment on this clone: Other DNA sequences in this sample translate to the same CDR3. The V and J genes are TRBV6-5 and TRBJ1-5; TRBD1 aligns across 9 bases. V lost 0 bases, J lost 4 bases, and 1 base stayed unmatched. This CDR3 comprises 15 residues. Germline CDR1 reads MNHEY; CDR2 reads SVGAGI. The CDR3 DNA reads TGTGCCAGCAGTTACTCGACAGGGGGAAATCAGCCCCAGCATTTT. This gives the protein CASSYSTGGNQPQHF.

CDR3 residues: CASSLGRQGIYEQYF. The CDR3 DNA follows: TGTGCCAGCAGCTTGGGCCGACAGGGAATCTACGAGCAGTACTTC. J is TRBJ2-7 and V is TRBV5-4; 7 bases fit TRBD1. The J segment lost 3 bases and the V segment lost 0 bases, leaving 6 bases of the junction unmatched. The germline V gene has CDR1 SGHNT and CDR2 YYREEE (reference sequence). The CDR3 covers 15 residues.

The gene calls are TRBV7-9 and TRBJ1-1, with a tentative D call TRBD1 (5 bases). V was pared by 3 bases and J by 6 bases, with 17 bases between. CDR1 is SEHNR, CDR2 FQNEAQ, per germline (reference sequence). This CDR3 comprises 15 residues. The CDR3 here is CASSFSWQGTAEAFF. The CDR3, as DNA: TGTGCCAGCAGCTTCTCCTGGCAGGGCACGGCTGAAGCTTTCTTT.

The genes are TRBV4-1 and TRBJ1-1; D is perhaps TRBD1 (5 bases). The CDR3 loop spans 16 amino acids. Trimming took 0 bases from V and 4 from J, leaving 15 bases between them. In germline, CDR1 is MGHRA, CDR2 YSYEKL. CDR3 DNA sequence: TGCGCCAGCAGCCAAGATGGAGGGTGGGGGGGCACTGAAGCTTTCTTT. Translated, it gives CASSQDGGWGGTEAFF.

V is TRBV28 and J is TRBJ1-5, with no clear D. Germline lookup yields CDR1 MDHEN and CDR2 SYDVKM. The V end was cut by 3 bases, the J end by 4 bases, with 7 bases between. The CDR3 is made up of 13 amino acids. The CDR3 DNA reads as TGTGCCAGCAGTTTGTCAGATAATCAGCCCCAGCATTTT. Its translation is CASSLSDNQPQHF.

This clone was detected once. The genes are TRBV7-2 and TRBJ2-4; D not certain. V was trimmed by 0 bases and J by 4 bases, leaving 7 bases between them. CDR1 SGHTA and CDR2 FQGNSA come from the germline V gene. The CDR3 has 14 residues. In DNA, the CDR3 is TGTGCCAGCAGCTTAGCGTGGCAGAAAAACATTCAGTACTTC. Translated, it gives CASSLAWQKNIQYF.

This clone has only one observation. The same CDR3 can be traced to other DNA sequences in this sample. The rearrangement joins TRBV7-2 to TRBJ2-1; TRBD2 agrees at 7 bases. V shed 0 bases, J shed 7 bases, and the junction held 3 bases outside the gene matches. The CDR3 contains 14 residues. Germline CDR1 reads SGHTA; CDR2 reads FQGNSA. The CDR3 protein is CASSLAGGPNEQFF. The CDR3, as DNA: TGTGCCAGCAGCTTAGCGGGAGGGCCGAATGAGCAGTTCTTC.

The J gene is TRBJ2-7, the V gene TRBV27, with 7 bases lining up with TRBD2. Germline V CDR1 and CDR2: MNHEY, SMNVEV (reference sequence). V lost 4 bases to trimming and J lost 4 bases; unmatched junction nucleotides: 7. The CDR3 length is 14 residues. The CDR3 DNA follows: TGTGCCAGCAGTTCGGGGGGAGGTCCTTACGAGCAGTACTTC. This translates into CASSSGGGPYEQYF.

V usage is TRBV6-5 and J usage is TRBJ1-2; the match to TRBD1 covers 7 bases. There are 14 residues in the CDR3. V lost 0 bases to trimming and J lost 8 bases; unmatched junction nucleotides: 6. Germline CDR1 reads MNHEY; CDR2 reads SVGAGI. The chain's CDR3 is CASSYSRTGEGYTF. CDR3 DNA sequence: TGTGCCAGCAGTTACTCGAGAACAGGGGAAGGCTACACCTTC.

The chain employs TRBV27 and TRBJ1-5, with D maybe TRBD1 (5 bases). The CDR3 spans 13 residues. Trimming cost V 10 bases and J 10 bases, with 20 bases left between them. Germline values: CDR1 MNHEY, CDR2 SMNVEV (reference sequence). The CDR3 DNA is TGTGCCAACTCGGGGGGTCGATGCGAACCCCAGCATTTT. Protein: CANSGGRCEPQHF.

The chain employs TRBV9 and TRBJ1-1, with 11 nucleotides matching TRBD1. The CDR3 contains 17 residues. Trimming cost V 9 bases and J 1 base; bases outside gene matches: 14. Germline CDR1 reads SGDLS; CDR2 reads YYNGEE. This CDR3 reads CATLVPGQGVRNTEAFF. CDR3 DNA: TGTGCCACCCTAGTCCCGGGACAGGGGGTGCGGAACACTGAAGCTTTCTTT.

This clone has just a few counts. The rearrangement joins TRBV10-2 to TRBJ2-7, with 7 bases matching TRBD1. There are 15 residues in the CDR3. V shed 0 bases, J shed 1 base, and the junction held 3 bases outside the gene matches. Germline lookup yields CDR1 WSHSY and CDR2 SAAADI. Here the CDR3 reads CASSESNRGSYEQYF. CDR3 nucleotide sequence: TGCGCCAGCAGTGAGTCGAACAGGGGTTCCTACGAGCAGTACTTC.

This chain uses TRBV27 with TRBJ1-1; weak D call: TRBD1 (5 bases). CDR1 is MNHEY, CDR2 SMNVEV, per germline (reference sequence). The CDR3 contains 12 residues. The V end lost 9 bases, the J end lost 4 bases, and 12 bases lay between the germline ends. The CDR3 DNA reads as TGTGCCAGTCGTGACAGAACCACTGAAGCTTTCTTT. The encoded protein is CASRDRTTEAFF.

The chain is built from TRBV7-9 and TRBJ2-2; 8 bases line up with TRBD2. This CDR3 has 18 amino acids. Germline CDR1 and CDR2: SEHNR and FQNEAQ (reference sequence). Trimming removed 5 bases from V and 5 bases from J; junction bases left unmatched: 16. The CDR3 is CASSPIAGSGRGTGELFF. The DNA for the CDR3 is TGTGCCAGCAGCCCCATAGCAGGGAGCGGGAGAGGTACCGGGGAGCTGTTTTTT.

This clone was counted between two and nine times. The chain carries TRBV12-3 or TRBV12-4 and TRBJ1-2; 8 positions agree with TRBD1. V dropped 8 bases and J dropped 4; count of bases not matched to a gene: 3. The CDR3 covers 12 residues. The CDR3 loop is CASGQGSYGYTF. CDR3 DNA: TGTGCCAGCGGACAGGGTAGCTATGGCTACACCTTC.

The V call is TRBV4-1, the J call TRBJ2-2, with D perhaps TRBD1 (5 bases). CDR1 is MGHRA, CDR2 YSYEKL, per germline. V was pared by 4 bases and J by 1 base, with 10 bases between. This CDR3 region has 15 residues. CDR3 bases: TGCGCCAGCAGCCTCCGGACACTGAACACCGGGGAGCTGTTTTTT. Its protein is CASSLRTLNTGELFF.

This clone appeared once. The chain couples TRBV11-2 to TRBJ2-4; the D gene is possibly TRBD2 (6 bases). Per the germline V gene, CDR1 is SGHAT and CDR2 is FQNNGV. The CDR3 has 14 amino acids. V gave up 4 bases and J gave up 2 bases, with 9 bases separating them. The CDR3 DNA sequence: TGTGCCAGCAGCTCTGGAGGGTCCAAAAACATTCAGTACTTC. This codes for CASSSGGSKNIQYF. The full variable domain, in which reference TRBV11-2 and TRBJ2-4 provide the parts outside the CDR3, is EAGVAQSPRYKIIEKRQSVAFWCNPISGHATLYWYQQILGQGPKLLIQFQNNGVVDDSQLPKDRFSAERLKGVDSTLKIQPAKLEDSAVYLCASSSGGSKNIQYFGAGTRLSVL.

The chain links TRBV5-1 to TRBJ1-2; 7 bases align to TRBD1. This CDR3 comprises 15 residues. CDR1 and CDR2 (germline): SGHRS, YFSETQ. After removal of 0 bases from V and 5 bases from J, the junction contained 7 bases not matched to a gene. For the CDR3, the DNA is TGCGCCAGCAGCTTGGAGGGACAGAGTGTTTATGGCTACACCTTC. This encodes CASSLEGQSVYGYTF.

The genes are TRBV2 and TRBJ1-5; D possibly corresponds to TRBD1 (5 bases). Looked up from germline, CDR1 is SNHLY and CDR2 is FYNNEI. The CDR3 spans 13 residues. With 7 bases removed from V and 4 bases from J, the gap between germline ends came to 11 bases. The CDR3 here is CASKWGINQPQHF. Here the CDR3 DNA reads TGTGCCAGCAAGTGGGGCATAAATCAGCCCCAGCATTTT.

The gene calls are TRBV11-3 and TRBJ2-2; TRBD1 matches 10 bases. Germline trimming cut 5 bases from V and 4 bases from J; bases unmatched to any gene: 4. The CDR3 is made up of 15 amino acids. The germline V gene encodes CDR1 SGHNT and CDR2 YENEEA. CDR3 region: CASSPGTGATGELFF. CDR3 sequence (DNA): TGTGCCAGCAGCCCTGGGACAGGGGCCACCGGGGAGCTGTTTTTT.

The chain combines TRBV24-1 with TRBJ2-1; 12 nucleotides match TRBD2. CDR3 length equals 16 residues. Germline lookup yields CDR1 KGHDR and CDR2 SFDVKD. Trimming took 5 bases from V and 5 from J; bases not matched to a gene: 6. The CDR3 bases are TGTGCCACCAGTGGTGTCGGACTAGCGGGAAACAATGAGCAGTTCTTC. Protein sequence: CATSGVGLAGNNEQFF.

CDR3 region: CASGSGLAGSRDTQYF. As DNA, the CDR3 is TGTGCTAGTGGTTCCGGACTAGCGGGATCTAGGGATACGCAGTATTTT. The chain combines TRBV12-5 with TRBJ2-3, with 12 bases aligning to TRBD2. With 4 bases clipped from V and 6 bases from J, the junction kept 8 bases outside the gene matches. CDR1 and CDR2 (germline): LGHNT, FRNRAP. The CDR3 has 16 amino acids.

CDR3 in amino acids: CASKRTVNTEAFF. The DNA for the CDR3 is TGTGCCAGCAAGAGGACAGTGAACACTGAAGCTTTCTTT. The chain joins TRBV6-4 to TRBJ1-1, with TRBD1 as a possible D gene (6 bases). V shed 7 bases and J shed 0 bases, with 9 bases lying between them. The length of the CDR3 is 13 residues. CDR1 and CDR2 from the germline V gene are MRHNA and SNTAGT.

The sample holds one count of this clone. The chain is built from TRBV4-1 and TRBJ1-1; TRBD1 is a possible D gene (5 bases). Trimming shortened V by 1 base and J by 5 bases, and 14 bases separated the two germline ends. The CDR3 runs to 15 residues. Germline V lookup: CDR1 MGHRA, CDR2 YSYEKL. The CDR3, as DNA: TGCGCCAGCAGCCAAGGCAGGGATTCGAAGACTGAAGCTTTCTTT. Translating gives CASSQGRDSKTEAFF.

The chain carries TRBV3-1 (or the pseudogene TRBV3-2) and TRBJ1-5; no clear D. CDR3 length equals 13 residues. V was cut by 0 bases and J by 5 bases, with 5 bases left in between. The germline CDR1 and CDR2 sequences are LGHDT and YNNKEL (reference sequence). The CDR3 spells CASSQDGHQPQHF. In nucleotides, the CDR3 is TGTGCCAGCAGCCAAGATGGGCATCAGCCCCAGCATTTT.

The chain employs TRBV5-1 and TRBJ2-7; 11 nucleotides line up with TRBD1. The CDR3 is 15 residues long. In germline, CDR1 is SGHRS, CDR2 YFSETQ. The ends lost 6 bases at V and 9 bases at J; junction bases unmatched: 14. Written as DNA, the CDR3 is TGCGCCAGCAACCTAGGACAGGGGGCCCCTTTGAGGCAGTACTTC. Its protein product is CASNLGQGAPLRQYF.

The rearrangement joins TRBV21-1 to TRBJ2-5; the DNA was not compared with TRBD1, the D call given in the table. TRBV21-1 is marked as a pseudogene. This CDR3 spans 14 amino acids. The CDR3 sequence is CASSPGQTKETQYF. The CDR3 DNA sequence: TGTGCCAGCAGCCCCGGACAGACAAAAGAGACCCAGTACTTC.

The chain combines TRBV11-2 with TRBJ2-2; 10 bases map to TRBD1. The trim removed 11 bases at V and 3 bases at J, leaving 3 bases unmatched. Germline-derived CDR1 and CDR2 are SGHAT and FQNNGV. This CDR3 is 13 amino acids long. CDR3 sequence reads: CAGGQGDTGELFF. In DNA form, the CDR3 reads TGTGCCGGCGGACAGGGGGACACCGGGGAGCTGTTTTTT.

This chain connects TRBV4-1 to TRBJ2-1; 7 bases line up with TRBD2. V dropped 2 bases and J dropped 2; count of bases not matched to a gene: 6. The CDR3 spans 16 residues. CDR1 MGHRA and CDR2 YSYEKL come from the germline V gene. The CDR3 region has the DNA TGCGCCAGCAGCCAATCGAGAAGCGGGACCTACAATGAGCAGTTCTTC. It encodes CASSQSRSGTYNEQFF.